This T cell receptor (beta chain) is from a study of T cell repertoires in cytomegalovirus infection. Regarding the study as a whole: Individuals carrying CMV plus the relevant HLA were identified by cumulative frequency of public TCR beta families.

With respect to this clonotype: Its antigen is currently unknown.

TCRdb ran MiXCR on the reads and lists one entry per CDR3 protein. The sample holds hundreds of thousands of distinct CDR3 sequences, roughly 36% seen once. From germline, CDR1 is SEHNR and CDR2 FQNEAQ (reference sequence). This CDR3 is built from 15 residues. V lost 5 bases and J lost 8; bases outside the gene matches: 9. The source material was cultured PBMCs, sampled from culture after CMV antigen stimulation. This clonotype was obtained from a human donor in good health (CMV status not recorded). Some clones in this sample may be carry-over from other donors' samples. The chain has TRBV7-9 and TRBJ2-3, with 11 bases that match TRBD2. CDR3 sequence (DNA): TGTGCCAGCAGCAGCCCGGGACTAGCGGACCCTACGCAGTATTTT. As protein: CASSSPGLADPTQYF.